This TCR beta chain was sequenced in a study of T cells after posttransplantation cyclophosphamide. Study-level points and caveats: Blood and skin or GI T cell repertoires showed limited TRB overlap. Donor-recipient repertoire similarity was low at 1-2 months, rising over year one. Recipient CMV seropositivity and CMV reactivation strongly tracked TRB clonality.

This clone was counted ten times or more. Its antigen remains unknown. Peripheral blood was collected from the related graft donor on the marrow donation day. Trimming stripped 4 bases from V and 5 bases from J, with 9 bases between. Germline values: CDR1 SGHDT, CDR2 YYEEEE. The CDR3 contains 12 residues. The protocol was immunoSEQ multiplex PCR, while the TCRdb copy is restricted to in-frame clones and leaves out a portion. Listed for the sample are 34,000 or so clones, none seen a single time. The chain joins TRBV5-6 to TRBJ1-2; D uncertain. The sample was PBMCs. The source is a woman between 50 and 59 years old in good health and a related stem cell transplant donor. The CDR3 sequence is CASSVGRYGYTF. The CDR3 DNA reads as TGTGCCAGCAGCGTGGGAAGGTATGGCTACACCTTC.